Shown below are 25 T cell receptor beta chains from a single sample sequenced in a study of blood T cell repertoires in COVID-19 (dated by TCRdb to 2019 to 2021). The method was the immunoSEQ multiplex PCR assay. TCRdb took over this immuneACCESS table, retaining in-frame rearrangements with V and J assigned. Such tables are incomplete; in checked studies, under half of the missing clones stem from an unresolved V gene, and the remainder is unexplained. The sample table holds about 240,000 clones, of which around 85% were seen once. Under 6.5% of the sample is in the top ten clones. The sequenced sample consisted of peripheral blood. The origin of the receptors is a man aged 55 to 70 with acute or convalescent COVID-19.

This clone has just a few counts. The chain joins TRBV5-6 to TRBJ2-7; D might be TRBD1 (5 bases). CDR3 length equals 13 residues. Germline V lookup: CDR1 SGHDT, CDR2 YYEEEE. V was cut by 4 bases and J by 5 bases, with 13 bases left in between. The CDR3 DNA reads TGTGCCAGCAGCCGGACGGGCAGGGACGAGCAGTACTTC. Encoded protein: CASSRTGRDEQYF.

The chain has TRBV4-3 and TRBJ2-7, with D possibly being TRBD2 (6 bases). Germline CDR1 and CDR2: LGHNA and YSLEER. V was trimmed by 1 base and J by 0 bases, leaving 10 bases between them. The CDR3 totals 15 residues. The CDR3 nucleotides read TGCGCCAGCAGCCAAGGGGCGGGAAACTCCTACGAGCAGTACTTC. Translated, it gives CASSQGAGNSYEQYF.

This clone was counted a few times. J is TRBJ1-1 and V is TRBV28; D is perhaps TRBD1 (5 bases). This CDR3 comprises 12 residues. Germline lookup yields CDR1 MDHEN and CDR2 SYDVKM. V gave up 8 bases and J gave up 5 bases, with 12 bases separating them. CDR3 sequence reads: CASREGRTEAFF. The CDR3 coding sequence is TGTGCCAGCCGTGAGGGGAGGACTGAAGCTTTCTTT.

This clone has more than one count but fewer than ten. V gene TRBV11-3 combines with J gene TRBJ2-7; weak D call: TRBD1 (5 bases). CDR3 length equals 14 residues. Germline CDR1 and CDR2: SGHNT and YENEEA. Trimming stripped 10 bases from V and 2 bases from J, with 18 bases between. Here the CDR3 reads CATSLSGKTYEQYF. The CDR3 region has the DNA TGTGCCACCTCCTTGTCAGGGAAGACCTACGAGCAGTACTTC. Combining the CDR3 with reference TRBV11-3 and TRBJ2-7 gives the whole variable domain EAGVVQSPRYKIIEKKQPVAFWCNPISGHNTLYWYLQNLGQGPELLIRYENEEAVDDSQLPKDRFSAERLKGVDSTLKIQPAELGDSAVYLCATSLSGKTYEQYFGPGTRLTVT.

This chain joins TRBV7-9 and TRBJ1-1, with a weak D call TRBD1 (5 bases). The germline gives CDR1 SEHNR, CDR2 FQNEAQ (reference sequence). This CDR3 has 17 amino acids. The V end lost 5 bases, the J end lost 6 bases, and 25 bases lay between the germline ends. Here the CDR3 reads CASSLSPPGRAIAEAFF. The CDR3 DNA reads as TGTGCCAGCAGCCTCAGCCCTCCAGGCAGGGCTATCGCTGAAGCTTTCTTT.

This chain connects TRBV5-1 to TRBJ1-6; 7 bases agree with TRBD1. V was clipped by 3 bases and J by 5 bases; unmatched bases: 8. The CDR3 has 16 amino acids. From germline, CDR1 is SGHRS and CDR2 YFSETQ. CDR3 coding DNA: TGCGCCAGCAGCTCGGGACAGAGGTTAAATAATTCACCCCTCCACTTT. Protein sequence: CASSSGQRLNNSPLHF.

This chain connects TRBV6-5 to TRBJ2-1; D might be TRBD1 (6 bases). Germline lookup yields CDR1 MNHEY and CDR2 SVGAGI. V was trimmed by 4 bases and J by 8 bases, leaving 18 bases between them. The CDR3 is made up of 15 amino acids. The CDR3 DNA follows: TGTGCCAGCAGTTCCCCAGGGGCGGTTGGGGATGAGCAGTTCTTC. This codes for CASSSPGAVGDEQFF.

This chain links TRBV6-5 with TRBJ2-4; TRBD1 agrees at 9 bases. The germline gives CDR1 MNHEY, CDR2 SVGAGI. This CDR3 has 16 residues. J gave up 1 base and V 1 base, and 2 bases lay outside the gene matches. The CDR3 DNA sequence: TGTGCCAGCAGTTACTTGACAGGGGGTGCCAAAAACATTCAGTACTTC. It yields the protein CASSYLTGGAKNIQYF.

The rearrangement uses TRBV9 and TRBJ2-7; 9 nucleotides agree with TRBD2. Germline CDR1 reads SGDLS; CDR2 reads YYNGEE. V lost 0 bases to trimming and J lost 6 bases; unmatched junction nucleotides: 7. CDR3 length equals 15 residues. CDR3 sequence: CASSVDPSGAGEQYF. CDR3 in DNA: TGTGCCAGCAGCGTAGACCCTAGCGGGGCCGGCGAGCAGTACTTC.

V gene TRBV7-6 combines with J gene TRBJ1-5; 7 nucleotides line up with TRBD1. The CDR3 runs to 17 residues. The junction had 10 bases not matched to a gene; V was cut back by 5 bases and J by 0 bases. Germline V gene data show CDR1 as SGHVS and CDR2 as FNYEAQ. CDR3 nucleotides: TGTGCCAGCAGCCCTCGACCCGGGACAGATAGCAATCAGCCCCAGCATTTT. Translating gives CASSPRPGTDSNQPQHF.

The chain recombines TRBV3-1 (or the pseudogene TRBV3-2) with TRBJ2-1, with 8 bases matching TRBD1. The CDR3 has 14 residues. Germline CDR1 LGHDT, CDR2 YNNKEL (reference sequence). V shed 5 bases and J 7 bases; nucleotides not matched to a gene: 7. CDR3 amino acids: CASSGTGVTNEQFF. The DNA of the CDR3 is TGTGCCAGCAGCGGGACAGGAGTTACTAATGAGCAGTTCTTC.

This clone appeared a single time. This same CDR3 is encoded by further DNA sequences in the sample. V gene TRBV15 combines with J gene TRBJ2-5; 10 bases map to TRBD1. The CDR3 covers 13 residues. J was trimmed by 4 bases and V by 8 bases; bases with no gene match: 4. CDR1 is LNHNV, CDR2 YYDKDF, per germline (reference sequence). DNA of the CDR3: TGTGCCACCTCCCGGGACAGGGGAGAGACCCAGTACTTC. Amino acids: CATSRDRGETQYF.

V and J are TRBV7-2 and TRBJ2-5, with 7 bases identical to TRBD2. V trimming: 5 bases; J trimming: 5 bases; junction bases outside the gene matches: 11. The CDR3 consists of 15 residues. Germline V CDR1 and CDR2: SGHTA, FQGNSA. CDR3 amino acids: CASSQRDYSGETQYF. CDR3 DNA sequence: TGTGCCAGCAGCCAACGGGACTACTCGGGCGAGACCCAGTACTTC.

This clone was observed a few times. V usage is TRBV9 and J usage is TRBJ1-6; D is unclear. There are 15 residues in the CDR3. V gave up 4 bases and J gave up 6 bases, with 14 bases separating them. Germline CDR1 and CDR2: SGDLS and YYNGEE. DNA of the CDR3: TGTGCCAGCAGCTCCGGCCAGGCCGGTAATTCACCCCTCCACTTT. Amino acid sequence: CASSSGQAGNSPLHF.

The chain links TRBV28 to TRBJ2-7; TRBD2 is a possible D gene (5 bases). V was pared by 10 bases and J by 4 bases, with 14 bases between. This CDR3 is 12 amino acids long. Germline V gene data show CDR1 as MDHEN and CDR2 as SYDVKM. The DNA for the CDR3 is TGTGCCACCTACAGTTCGGGGTACGAGCAGTACTTC. It is translated as CATYSSGYEQYF.

This chain joins TRBV6-6 and TRBJ1-4; TRBD1 matches 7 bases. V dropped 5 bases and J dropped 0; count of bases not matched to a gene: 12. CDR1 is MNHNY, CDR2 SVGAGI, per germline (reference sequence). CDR3 length equals 18 residues. The CDR3 DNA is TGTGCCAGCAGTCACAAAACACAGGGGCAGGCAACTAATGAAAAACTGTTTTTT. Amino acids: CASSHKTQGQATNEKLFF.

V and J are TRBV6-5 and TRBJ1-1, with D possibly TRBD1 on 6 matching bases. The CDR3 extends over 14 amino acids. V lost 7 bases to trimming and J lost 4 bases, with 16 bases between them. Germline V gives CDR1 MNHEY, CDR2 SVGAGI. The CDR3 sequence: CASNNRETATEAFF. The CDR3 nucleotides are TGTGCCAGCAACAACAGGGAGACGGCCACTGAAGCTTTCTTT.

This clone occurred once. This rearrangement joins TRBV5-4 to TRBJ2-2; 8 bases align to TRBD2. Germline V gene data show CDR1 as SGHNT and CDR2 as YYREEE (reference sequence). Losses at the gene ends were 5 bases for V and 7 bases for J; bases not matched to a gene: 13. The CDR3 runs to 16 residues. The CDR3 DNA is TGTGCCAGCAGGGTCGGAACTAGCGGTGGGGGCGGGGAGCTGTTTTTT. Protein product: CASRVGTSGGGGELFF.

The chain combines TRBV6-2 or TRBV6-3 with TRBJ1-2, with 11 bases fitting TRBD1. This CDR3 contains 21 residues. V was clipped by 0 bases and J by 5 bases; unmatched bases: 20. CDR1 MNHEY and CDR2 SVGEGT come from the germline V gene. The CDR3 DNA sequence: TGTGCCAGCAGTTACTCCCGGGGGAGCGGACAGGGGGCGCCGGGCTGGTATGGCTACACCTTC. Its translation: CASSYSRGSGQGAPGWYGYTF.

The count of this clone is one. The J gene is TRBJ2-2, the V gene TRBV4-2, with D possibly being TRBD2 (5 bases). Trimming removed 3 bases from V and 4 bases from J, with 6 bases in between. The CDR3 has 13 residues. Germline CDR1 and CDR2: LGHNA and YNFKEQ. The CDR3: CASSQTTTGELFF. The CDR3 nucleotides read TGTGCCAGCAGCCAGACTACCACCGGGGAGCTGTTTTTT.

The V and J genes are TRBV6-2 or TRBV6-3 and TRBJ2-3, with 12 bases matching TRBD2. Germline values: CDR1 MNHEY, CDR2 SVGEGT. CDR3 length: 18 amino acids. V shed 5 bases, J shed 0 bases, and the junction held 9 bases outside the gene matches. The CDR3 spells CASSRRLAGVPSTDTQYF. The CDR3 DNA is TGTGCCAGCAGTCGCCGACTAGCGGGAGTTCCTAGCACAGATACGCAGTATTTT.

The gene calls are TRBV7-3 and TRBJ2-2; 7 positions match TRBD2. The J segment lost 3 bases and the V segment lost 5 bases, leaving 9 bases of the junction unmatched. Germline V gene lookup returns CDR1 SGHTA and CDR2 FQGTGA. This CDR3 spans 16 amino acids. CDR3 nucleotide sequence: TGTGCCAGCAGCCCGGTCGGGAGGACGGACACCGGGGAGCTGTTTTTT. Translating gives CASSPVGRTDTGELFF. The full variable domain, in which reference TRBV7-3 and TRBJ2-2 provide the parts outside the CDR3, is GAGVSQTPSNKVTEKGKYVELRCDPISGHTALYWYRQSLGQGPEFLIYFQGTGAADDSGLPNDRFFAVRPEGSVSTLKIQRTERGDSAVYLCASSPVGRTDTGELFFGEGSRLTVL.

The rearrangement joins TRBV19 to TRBJ2-2, with 7 positions matching TRBD1. The CDR3 is 14 amino acids. The J segment lost 2 bases and the V segment lost 4 bases, leaving 1 base of the junction unmatched. Germline values: CDR1 LNHDA, CDR2 SQIVND (reference sequence). This chain's CDR3 is CASSRDSNTGELFF. The CDR3 DNA sequence: TGTGCCAGTAGTAGGGACAGTAACACCGGGGAGCTGTTTTTT. Complete variable domain (other parts from reference TRBV19 and TRBJ2-2): DGGITQSPKYLFRKEGQNVTLSCEQNLNHDAMYWYRQDPGQGLRLIYYSQIVNDFQKGDIAEGYSVSREKKESFPLTVTSAQKNPTAFYLCASSRDSNTGELFFGEGSRLTVL.

With regard to this clone: Different DNA sequences within this sample yield the same CDR3. The V call is TRBV5-1, the J call TRBJ2-7, with D perhaps matching TRBD2 (5 bases). The CDR3 runs to 13 residues. V was clipped by 0 bases and J by 1 base, with 5 bases between them. Germline V gives CDR1 SGHRS, CDR2 YFSETQ. CDR3 in DNA: TGCGCCAGCAGCTTGGCGGGGTCCTACGAGCAGTACTTC. Protein sequence: CASSLAGSYEQYF. Full variable domain (remainder filled in from reference TRBV5-1 and TRBJ2-7): KAGVTQTPRYLIKTRGQQVTLSCSPISGHRSVSWYQQTPGQGLQFLFEYFSETQRNKGNFPGRFSGRQFSNSRSEMNVSTLELGDSALYLCASSLAGSYEQYFGPGTRLTVT.

J is TRBJ2-1 and V is TRBV15, with a weak D call TRBD2 (6 bases). The CDR3 has 17 amino acids. V lost 3 bases and J 6 bases, leaving 21 bases between the germline ends. Looked up from germline, CDR1 is LNHNV and CDR2 is YYDKDF (reference sequence). CDR3 nucleotide sequence: TGTGCCACCAGCAGCCCCGGGGCGGGAAGAAGCGGCAATGAGCAGTTCTTC. This translates into CATSSPGAGRSGNEQFF.